In this sample, the clone carrying this T cell receptor beta chain turned up once. Its target is not known. This sample was included in a study of a mutant IDH1 vaccine in newly diagnosed glioma. Produced via immunoSEQ multiplex PCR; TCRdb's table is partial and in-frame only. The sample consists of over 55,000 clones, 75% to 90% of them appearing once. Trimming pared 1 base from V and 5 bases from J, leaving 10 bases between. This CDR3 comprises 14 residues. Germline loops: CDR1 SGHNT, CDR2 YENEEA. The time point: week 11, during vaccination. All doses held 300 ug of mutant IDH1 20-mer peptide, with topical imiquimod.

Sample: PBMCs, taken from a glioma patient whose treatment included an IDH1 peptide vaccine. This clonotype was obtained from a man aged 40-55 years with glioma. This chain links TRBV11-3 with TRBJ2-3; D is perhaps TRBD1 or TRBD2 (6 bases each). The CDR3 protein is CASSLVGGQDTQYF. The CDR3, as DNA: TGTGCCAGCAGCTTAGTCGGGGGCCAAGATACGCAGTATTTT.